This TCR beta chain was profiled in a study of blood T cell repertoires in COVID-19. Study-level background: Spain, Italy and the United States supplied samples that represented acute and convalescent COVID-19.

Across 20 to 25 US areas, participants ranged in age from about 18 to 100 years. Participant-reported clinical history was the basis for cohort assignment. How the authors handled the data: Estimation of nucleated cell counts was performed using reference gene primer amplification. Clones were read by immunoSEQ multiplex PCR, and TCRdb kept only the in-frame ones, dropping some. The D gene and trimming were derived from the DNA, and the V and J assignments and clone size from that table. The sample records 350,000 or so clones, just over 85% being singletons. This clone has just a few counts. The sequenced material came from PBMCs or T cells enriched from blood (not recorded which). This receptor was taken from a woman aged 40 to 55 with acute COVID-19.

This chain's CDR3 is CASSYKFRESHTGELFF. CDR3 coding DNA: TGTGCCAGCAGCTATAAATTTCGGGAGAGCCACACCGGGGAGCTGTTTTTT. The gene calls are TRBV7-8 and TRBJ2-2, with TRBD2 as a possible D gene (6 bases). Germline assignment: CDR1 SGHVS and CDR2 FQNEAQ. V lost 4 bases and J lost 3, with 18 bases in between. The CDR3 runs 17 residues.